Reported below is one T cell receptor (beta chain). This entry belongs to a study of blood T cell repertoires in COVID-19. Study in general: COVID-19 samples, acute and convalescent, were from the United States, Italy and Spain. PBMCs, B-cell-depleted T cells, or T cells provided the cDNA or gDNA that made up the material.

Unmatched junction bases numbered 12, after V lost 4 bases and J lost 4 bases. This CDR3 is built from 16 residues. Germline lookup yields CDR1 SNHLY and CDR2 FYNNEI. Per the study methods: Quantification of nucleated cells was approximated via reference gene primer amplification. The protocol was immunoSEQ multiplex PCR, while the TCRdb copy is restricted to in-frame clones and leaves out a portion. For V, J and clone size, that table is used; D and trimming come from the DNA. This repertoire shows approximately 100,000 clones, around nine tenths found once; its top ten account for 19%. V usage is TRBV2 and J usage is TRBJ1-1, with 7 bases fitting TRBD1. Input material: peripheral blood. The origin of this receptor is a human donor with acute or convalescent COVID-19. The donor label of this sample is uncertain. CDR3 DNA sequence: TGTGCCAGCAGTGGCAAGGGGGCCGTAAGGATCACTGAAGCTTTCTTT. Protein product: CASSGKGAVRITEAFF. The variable domain in full, with the rest retrieved from reference TRBV2 and TRBJ1-1, is EPEVTQTPSHQVTQMGQEVILRCVPISNHLYFYWYRQILGQKVEFLVSFYNNEISEKSEIFDDQFSVERPDGSNFTLKIRSTKLEDSAMYFCASSGKGAVRITEAFFGQGTRLTVV.